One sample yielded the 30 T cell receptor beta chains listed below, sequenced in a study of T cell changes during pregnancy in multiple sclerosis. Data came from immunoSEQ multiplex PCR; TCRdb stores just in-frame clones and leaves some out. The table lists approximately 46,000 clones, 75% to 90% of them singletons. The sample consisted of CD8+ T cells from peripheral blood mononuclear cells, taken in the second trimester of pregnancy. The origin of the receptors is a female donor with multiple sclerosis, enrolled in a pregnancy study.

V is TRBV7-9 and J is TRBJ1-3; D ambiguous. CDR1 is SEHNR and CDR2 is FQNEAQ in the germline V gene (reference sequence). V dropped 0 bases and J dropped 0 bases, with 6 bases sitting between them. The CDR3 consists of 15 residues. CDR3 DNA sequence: TGTGCCAGCAGCTTAGCGCCGAGCTCTGGAAACACCATATATTTT. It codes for CASSLAPSSGNTIYF.

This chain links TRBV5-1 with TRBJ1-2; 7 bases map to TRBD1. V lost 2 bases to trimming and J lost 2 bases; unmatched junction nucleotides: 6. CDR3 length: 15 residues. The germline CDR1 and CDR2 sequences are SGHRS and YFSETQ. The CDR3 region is CASSFVPGQNYGYTF. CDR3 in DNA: TGCGCCAGCAGCTTCGTCCCGGGACAGAACTATGGCTACACCTTC. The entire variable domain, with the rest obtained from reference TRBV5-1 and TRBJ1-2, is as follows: KAGVTQTPRYLIKTRGQQVTLSCSPISGHRSVSWYQQTPGQGLQFLFEYFSETQRNKGNFPGRFSGRQFSNSRSEMNVSTLELGDSALYLCASSFVPGQNYGYTFGSGTRLTVV.

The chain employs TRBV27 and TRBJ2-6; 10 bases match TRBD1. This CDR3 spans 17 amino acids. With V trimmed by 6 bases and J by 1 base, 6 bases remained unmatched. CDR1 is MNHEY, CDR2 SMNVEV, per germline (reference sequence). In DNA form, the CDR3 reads TGTGCCAGCAGCACCGGGACAGGGGTATCTGGGGCCAACGTCCTGACTTTC. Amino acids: CASSTGTGVSGANVLTF.

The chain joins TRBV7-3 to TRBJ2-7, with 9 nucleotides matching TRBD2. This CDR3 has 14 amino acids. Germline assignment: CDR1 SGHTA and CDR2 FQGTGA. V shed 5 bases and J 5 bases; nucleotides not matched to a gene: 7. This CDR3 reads CASSARGGGDEQYF. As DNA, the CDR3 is TGTGCCAGCAGCGCACGCGGGGGGGGAGACGAGCAGTACTTC.

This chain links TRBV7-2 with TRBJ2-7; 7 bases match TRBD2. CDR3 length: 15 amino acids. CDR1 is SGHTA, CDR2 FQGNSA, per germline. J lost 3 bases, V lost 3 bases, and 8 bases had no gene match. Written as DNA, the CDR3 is TGTGCCAGCAGCTTTTACCGGGCGGGGGTCTACGAGCAGTACTTC. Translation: CASSFYRAGVYEQYF.

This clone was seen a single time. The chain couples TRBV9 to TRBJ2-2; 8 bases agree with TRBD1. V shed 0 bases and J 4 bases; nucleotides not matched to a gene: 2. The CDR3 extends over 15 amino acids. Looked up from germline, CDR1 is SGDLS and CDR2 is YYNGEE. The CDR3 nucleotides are TGTGCCAGCAGCGTAGAGACAGGGGCCACCGGGGAGCTGTTTTTT. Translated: CASSVETGATGELFF.

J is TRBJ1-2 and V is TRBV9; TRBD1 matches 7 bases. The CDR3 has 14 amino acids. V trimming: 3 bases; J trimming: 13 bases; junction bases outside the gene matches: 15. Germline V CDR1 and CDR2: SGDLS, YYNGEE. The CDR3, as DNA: TGTGCCAGCAGCGCGGCTCCGGGACAGCCGTATGGCACCTTC. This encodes CASSAAPGQPYGTF.

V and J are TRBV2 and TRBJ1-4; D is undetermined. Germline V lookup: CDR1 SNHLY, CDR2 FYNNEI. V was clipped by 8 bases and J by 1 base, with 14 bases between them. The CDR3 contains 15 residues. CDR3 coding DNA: TGTGCCAGCGGTTTTCAGGAGGGAACTAATGAAAAACTGTTTTTT. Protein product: CASGFQEGTNEKLFF.

The CDR3 DNA sequence: TGTGCCAGCAGCGAGGGACTTACCGGGGAGCTGTTTTTT. Protein sequence: CASSEGLTGELFF. The gene calls are TRBV9 and TRBJ2-2, with D possibly being TRBD2 (6 bases). The CDR3 spans 13 residues. V lost 3 bases and J lost 5, with 8 bases in between. From germline, CDR1 is SGDLS and CDR2 YYNGEE.

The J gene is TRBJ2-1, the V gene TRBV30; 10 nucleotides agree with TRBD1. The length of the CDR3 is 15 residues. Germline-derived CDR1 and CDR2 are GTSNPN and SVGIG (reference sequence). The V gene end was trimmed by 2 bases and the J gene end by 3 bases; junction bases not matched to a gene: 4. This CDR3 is CAWSRGTGVYNEQFF. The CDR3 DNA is TGTGCCTGGAGTCGGGGGACAGGGGTCTACAATGAGCAGTTCTTC.

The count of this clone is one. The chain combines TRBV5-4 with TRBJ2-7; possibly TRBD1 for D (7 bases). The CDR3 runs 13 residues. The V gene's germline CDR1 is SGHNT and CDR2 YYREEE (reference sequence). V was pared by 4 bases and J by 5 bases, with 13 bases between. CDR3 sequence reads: CASSTRGDNEQYF. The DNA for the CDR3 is TGTGCCAGCAGCACCAGGGGGGACAACGAGCAGTACTTC.

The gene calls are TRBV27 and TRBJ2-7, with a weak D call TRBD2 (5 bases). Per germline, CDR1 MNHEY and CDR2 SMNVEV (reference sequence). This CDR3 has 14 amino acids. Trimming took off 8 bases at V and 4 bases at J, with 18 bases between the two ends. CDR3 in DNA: TGTGCCAGCCGACCGGGAACAATATATTACGAGCAGTACTTC. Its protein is CASRPGTIYYEQYF.

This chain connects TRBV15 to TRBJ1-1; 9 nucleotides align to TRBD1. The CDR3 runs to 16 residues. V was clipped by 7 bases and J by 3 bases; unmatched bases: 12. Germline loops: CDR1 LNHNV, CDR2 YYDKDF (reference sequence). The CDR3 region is CATINRDRVPHTEAFF. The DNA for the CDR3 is TGTGCCACCATCAACCGGGACAGGGTGCCTCACACTGAAGCTTTCTTT.

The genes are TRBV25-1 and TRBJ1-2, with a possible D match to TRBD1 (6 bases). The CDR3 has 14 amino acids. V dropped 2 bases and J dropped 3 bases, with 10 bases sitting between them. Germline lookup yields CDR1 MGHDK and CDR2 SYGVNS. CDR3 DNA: TGTGCCAGCAGTGAAGGAACAGGGCACTATGGCTACACCTTC. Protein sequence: CASSEGTGHYGYTF.

The CDR3 sequence: CASSFAGQGRDTQYF. For the CDR3, the DNA is TGTGCCAGCAGCTTCGCCGGACAGGGGAGAGATACGCAGTATTTT. The rearrangement uses TRBV7-6 and TRBJ2-3, with TRBD1 identical over 9 bases. Per germline, CDR1 SGHVS and CDR2 FNYEAQ. The CDR3 runs to 15 residues. J lost 5 bases, V lost 3 bases, and 6 bases had no gene match.

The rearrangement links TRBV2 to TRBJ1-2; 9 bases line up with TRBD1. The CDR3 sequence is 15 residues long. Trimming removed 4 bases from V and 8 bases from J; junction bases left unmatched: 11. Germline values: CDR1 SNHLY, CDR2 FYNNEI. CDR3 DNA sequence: TGTGCCAGCAGTGGGTCGAACAGGGGGCTGTACGGCTACACCTTC. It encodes CASSGSNRGLYGYTF.

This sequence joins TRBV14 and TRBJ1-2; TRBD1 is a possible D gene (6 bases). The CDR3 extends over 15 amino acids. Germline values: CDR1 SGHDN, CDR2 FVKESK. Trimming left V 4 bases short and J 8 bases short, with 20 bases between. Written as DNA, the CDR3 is TGTGCCAGCAGCCCCCGGGGGGCGGTATCTCGGGGCTACACCTTC. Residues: CASSPRGAVSRGYTF.

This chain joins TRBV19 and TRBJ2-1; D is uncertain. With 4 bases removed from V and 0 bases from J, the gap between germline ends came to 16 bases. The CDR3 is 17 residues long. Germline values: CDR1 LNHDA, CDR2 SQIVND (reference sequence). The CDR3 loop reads CASSTPSGRGSYNEQFF. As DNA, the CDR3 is TGTGCCAGTAGTACCCCCTCTGGAAGAGGCTCCTACAATGAGCAGTTCTTC.

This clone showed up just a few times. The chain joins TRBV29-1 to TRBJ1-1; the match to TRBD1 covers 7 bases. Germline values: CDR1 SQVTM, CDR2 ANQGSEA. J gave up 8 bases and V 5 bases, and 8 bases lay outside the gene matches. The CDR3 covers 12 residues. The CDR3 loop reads CSVTRSGGEAFF. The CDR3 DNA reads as TGCAGCGTTACTAGGTCAGGGGGAGAAGCTTTCTTT.

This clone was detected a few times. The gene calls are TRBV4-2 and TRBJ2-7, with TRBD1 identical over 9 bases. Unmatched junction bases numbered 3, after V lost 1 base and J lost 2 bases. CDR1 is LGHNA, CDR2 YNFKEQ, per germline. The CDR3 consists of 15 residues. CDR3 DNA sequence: TGTGCCAGCAGCCAAGGGACAGGGGACGCCTACGAGCAGTACTTC. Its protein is CASSQGTGDAYEQYF.

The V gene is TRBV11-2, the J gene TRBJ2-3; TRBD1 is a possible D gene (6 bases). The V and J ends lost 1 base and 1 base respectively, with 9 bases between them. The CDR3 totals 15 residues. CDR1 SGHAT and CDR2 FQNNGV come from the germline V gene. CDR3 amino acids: CASSLVPGGTDTQYF. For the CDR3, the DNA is TGTGCCAGCAGCTTAGTACCAGGGGGCACAGATACGCAGTATTTT.

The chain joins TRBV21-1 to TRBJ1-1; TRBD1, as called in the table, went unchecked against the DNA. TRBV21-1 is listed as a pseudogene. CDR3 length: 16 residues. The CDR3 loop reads CASSPKRGTGETEAFF. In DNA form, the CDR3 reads TGTGCCAGCAGCCCCAAGAGGGGGACAGGGGAAACTGAAGCTTTCTTT.

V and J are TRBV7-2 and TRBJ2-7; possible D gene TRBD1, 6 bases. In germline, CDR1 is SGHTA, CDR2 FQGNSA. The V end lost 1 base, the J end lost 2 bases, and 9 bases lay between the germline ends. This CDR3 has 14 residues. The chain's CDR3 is CASSLDPGAYEQYF. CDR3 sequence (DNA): TGTGCCAGCAGCTTAGACCCAGGGGCCTACGAGCAGTACTTC.

The CDR3 nucleotides read TGTGCCAGCAGCTGGCCTCGTTCGGACAGACTGGTAGCTGAAGCTTTCTTT. Protein product: CASSWPRSDRLVAEAFF. The chain uses TRBV7-6 and TRBJ1-1, with D possibly TRBD1 on 6 matching bases. The CDR3 runs 17 residues. Trimming shortened V by 4 bases and J by 6 bases, and 24 bases separated the two germline ends. Germline CDR1 SGHVS, CDR2 FNYEAQ.

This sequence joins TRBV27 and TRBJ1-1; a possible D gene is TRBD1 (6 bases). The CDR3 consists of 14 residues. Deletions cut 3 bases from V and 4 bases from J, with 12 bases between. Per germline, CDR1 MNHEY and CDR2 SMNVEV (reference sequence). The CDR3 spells CASSFGGQGTEAFF. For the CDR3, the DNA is TGTGCCAGCAGTTTCGGGGGGCAGGGCACTGAAGCTTTCTTT.

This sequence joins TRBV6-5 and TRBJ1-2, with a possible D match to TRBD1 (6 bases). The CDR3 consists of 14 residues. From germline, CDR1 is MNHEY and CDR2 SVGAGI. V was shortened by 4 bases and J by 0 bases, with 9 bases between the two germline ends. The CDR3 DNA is TGTGCCAGCAGTTCGACAGGTCCTAACTATGGCTACACCTTC. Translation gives CASSSTGPNYGYTF.

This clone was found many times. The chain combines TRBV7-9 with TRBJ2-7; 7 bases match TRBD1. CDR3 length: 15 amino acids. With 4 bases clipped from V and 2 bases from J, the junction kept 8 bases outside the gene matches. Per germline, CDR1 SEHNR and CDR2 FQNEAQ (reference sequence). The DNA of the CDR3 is TGTGCCAGCAGCTCCTCCCAGGGGGTGACCTACGAGCAGTACTTC. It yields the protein CASSSSQGVTYEQYF.

The CDR3 DNA reads as TGTGCCTGGAGTGTTGGGGGGGACGATGGCTACACCTTC. As protein: CAWSVGGDDGYTF. The chain recombines TRBV30 with TRBJ1-2, with D tentatively TRBD1 (5 bases). The CDR3 has 13 residues. V was cut by 0 bases and J by 6 bases, with 11 bases left in between. The V gene's germline CDR1 is GTSNPN and CDR2 SVGIG (reference sequence). Drawing the rest from reference TRBV30 and TRBJ1-2, the complete variable domain is SQTIHQWPATLVQPVGSPLSLECTVEGTSNPNLYWYRQAAGRGLQLLFYSVGIGQISSEVPQNLSASRPQDRQFILSSKKLLLSDSGFYLCAWSVGGDDGYTFGSGTRLTVV.

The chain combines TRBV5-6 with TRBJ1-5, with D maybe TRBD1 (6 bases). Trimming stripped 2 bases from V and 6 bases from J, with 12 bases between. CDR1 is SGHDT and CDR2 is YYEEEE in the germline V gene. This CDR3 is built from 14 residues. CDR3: CASSFTGGGQPQHF. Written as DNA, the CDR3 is TGTGCCAGCAGCTTTACGGGGGGCGGTCAGCCCCAGCATTTT.

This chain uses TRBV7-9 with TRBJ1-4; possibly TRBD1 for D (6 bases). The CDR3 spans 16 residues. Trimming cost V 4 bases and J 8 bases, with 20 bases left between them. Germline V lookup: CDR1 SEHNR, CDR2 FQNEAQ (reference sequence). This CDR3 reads CASSYYRVGAREKLFF. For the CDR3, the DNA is TGTGCCAGCAGCTACTACAGGGTTGGGGCAAGGGAAAAACTGTTTTTT.